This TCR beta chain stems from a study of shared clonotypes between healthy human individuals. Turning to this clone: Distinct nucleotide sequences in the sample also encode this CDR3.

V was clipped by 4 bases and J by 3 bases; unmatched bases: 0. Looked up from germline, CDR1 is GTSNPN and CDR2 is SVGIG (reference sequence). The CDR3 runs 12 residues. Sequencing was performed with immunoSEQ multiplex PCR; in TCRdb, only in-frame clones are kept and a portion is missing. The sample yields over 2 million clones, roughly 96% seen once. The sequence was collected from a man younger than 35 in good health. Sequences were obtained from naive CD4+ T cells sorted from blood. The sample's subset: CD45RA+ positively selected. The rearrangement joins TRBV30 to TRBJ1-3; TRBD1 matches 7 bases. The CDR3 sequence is CAWTGGGNTIYF. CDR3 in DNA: TGTGCCTGGACAGGGGGTGGAAACACCATATATTTT.